Presented here are 14 T cell receptor beta chains from one specimen sequenced in a study of CD8 T cells in ankylosing spondylitis. One entry per CDR3 protein results from TCRdb running MiXCR on the 5' RACE reads. The repertoire consists of 10,000 to 15,000 distinct CDR3 sequences, with approximately 2.8% occurring once and the leading ten covering around 10%. The sequenced sample consisted of blood, either unsorted or a sorted T cell fraction (not recorded which). The receptors originated from a male donor with ankylosing spondylitis or in good health (not recorded which).

On this clonotype itself: A much larger clone is a single base away; this may be a read error. V and J are TRBV9 and TRBJ2-1; D is ambiguous. Germline CDR1 SGDLS, CDR2 YYNGEE. The CDR3 extends over 15 amino acids. CDR3 protein: CASSVLGLRSNEQLF. The CDR3 DNA follows: TGTGCCAGCAGCGTCCTCGGGCTTCGATCCAATGAGCAGCTCTTC.

Many counts were recorded for this clonotype. The chain has TRBV9 and TRBJ1-6, with D possibly matching TRBD1 (6 bases). V lost 4 bases to trimming and J lost 11 bases, with 13 bases between them. In germline, CDR1 is SGDLS, CDR2 YYNGEE. This CDR3 has 13 amino acids. CDR3 region: CASSTKEGAPLHF. The DNA of the CDR3 is TGTGCCAGCAGCACCAAGGAGGGGGCACCCCTCCACTTT.

Many counts were recorded for this clonotype. The chain recombines TRBV9 with TRBJ2-1, with 12 bases fitting TRBD2. The CDR3 has 15 amino acids. Germline lookup yields CDR1 SGDLS and CDR2 YYNGEE. Trimming at V came to 3 bases and at J to 8 bases, leaving 6 bases not matched to a gene. The CDR3 DNA reads TGTGCCAGCAGCGATTCTAGCGGGGGGGCTTATGAGCAGTTCTTC. Protein: CASSDSSGGAYEQFF.

This clonotype is labeled as medium-sized. V usage is TRBV9 and J usage is TRBJ2-1; weak D call: TRBD2 (5 bases). The CDR3 has 15 amino acids. Germline V gives CDR1 SGDLS, CDR2 YYNGEE. The ends were cut back, 2 bases at V and 1 base at J, with 10 bases in the middle. The CDR3 region is CASSVEAGSYNEQFF. The DNA of the CDR3 is TGTGCCAGCAGCGTCGAGGCGGGTTCCTACAATGAGCAGTTCTTC.

In its sample, this clonotype was seen a few times. J is TRBJ1-5 and V is TRBV9, with D possibly TRBD1 on 5 matching bases. Trimming removed 4 bases at V and 1 base at J, with 12 bases between. The germline gives CDR1 SGDLS, CDR2 YYNGEE. This CDR3 comprises 15 residues. The CDR3 loop is CASSTSWGSNQPQHF. CDR3 in DNA: TGTGCCAGCAGCACGAGTTGGGGCAGCAATCAGCCCCAGCATTTT.

This clonotype was seen repeatedly, ten times or more. This chain joins TRBV9 and TRBJ2-3, with 9 bases that match TRBD1. The CDR3 is 15 residues long. With 3 bases clipped from V and 5 bases from J, the junction kept 7 bases outside the gene matches. In germline, CDR1 is SGDLS, CDR2 YYNGEE. The CDR3 loop is CASSAFTGGEDTQYF. The CDR3 region has the DNA TGTGCCAGCAGCGCGTTTACAGGGGGCGAAGATACGCAGTATTTT.

This clonotype has at least ten counts. The V gene is TRBV9, the J gene TRBJ1-4, with D tentatively TRBD1 (5 bases). This CDR3 comprises 13 residues. Germline CDR1 is SGDLS and CDR2 is YYNGEE. V was clipped by 3 bases and J by 8 bases, with 11 bases between them. The CDR3 DNA reads TGTGCCAGCAGCGGGCCCAGGGAAGAAAAACTGTTTTTT. It encodes CASSGPREEKLFF. The full variable domain, with the rest looked up from reference TRBV9 and TRBJ1-4, is DSGVTQTPKHLITATGQRVTLRCSPRSGDLSVYWYQQSLDQGLQFLIQYYNGEERAKGNILERFSAQQFPDLHSELNLSSLELGDSALYFCASSGPREEKLFFGSGTQLSVL.

Many counts were recorded for this clonotype. V gene TRBV9 combines with J gene TRBJ2-1, with a possible D match to TRBD2 (6 bases). The CDR3 runs to 14 residues. The V end lost 0 bases, the J end lost 5 bases, and 9 bases lay between the germline ends. Germline V gene sequence: CDR1 SGDLS, CDR2 YYNGEE. CDR3 protein: CASSVAGDHNEQFF. CDR3 DNA: TGTGCCAGCAGCGTAGCGGGGGATCACAATGAGCAGTTCTTC.

This clonotype has ten or more counts. This chain links TRBV9 with TRBJ2-5; D is unresolved. Per the germline V gene, CDR1 is SGDLS and CDR2 is YYNGEE. CDR3 length: 15 residues. Trimming pared 0 bases from V and 1 base from J, leaving 10 bases between. The DNA for the CDR3 is TGTGCCAGCAGCGTAGGGACCGACCCCCAAGAGACCCAGTACTTC. Translated: CASSVGTDPQETQYF.

This clonotype has a count of ten or more. This chain joins TRBV9 and TRBJ2-1; tentatively, D is TRBD2 (5 bases). The V and J ends lost 0 bases and 4 bases respectively, with 14 bases between them. The germline V gene has CDR1 SGDLS and CDR2 YYNGEE. This CDR3 contains 16 residues. The CDR3 spells CASSVGESGWYNEQFF. The CDR3 DNA follows: TGTGCCAGCAGCGTAGGGGAGTCGGGATGGTACAATGAGCAGTTCTTC.

There are many counts of this clonotype. The genes are TRBV9 and TRBJ1-6; no clear D gene. Germline-derived CDR1 and CDR2 are SGDLS and YYNGEE. V was cut by 5 bases and J by 4 bases, with 7 bases left in between. CDR3 length equals 13 residues. The CDR3 region has the DNA TGTGCCAGCAGTAACGGATATAATTCACCCCTCCACTTT. It translates to CASSNGYNSPLHF. Drawing the rest from reference TRBV9 and TRBJ1-6, the complete variable domain is DSGVTQTPKHLITATGQRVTLRCSPRSGDLSVYWYQQSLDQGLQFLIQYYNGEERAKGNILERFSAQQFPDLHSELNLSSLELGDSALYFCASSNGYNSPLHFGNGTRLTVT.

Many counts were recorded for this clonotype. The chain uses TRBV9 and TRBJ2-3; 12 bases align to TRBD2. Trimming at V came to 0 bases and at J to 2 bases, leaving 10 bases not matched to a gene. CDR1 is SGDLS, CDR2 YYNGEE, per germline. The CDR3 sequence is 19 residues long. The CDR3 nucleotides are TGTGCCAGCAGCGTAGAGGCTAGCGGGAGGGCCGATTTCACAGATACGCAGTATTTT. This sequence encodes CASSVEASGRADFTDTQYF. The whole variable domain, remainder taken from reference TRBV9 and TRBJ2-3, is DSGVTQTPKHLITATGQRVTLRCSPRSGDLSVYWYQQSLDQGLQFLIQYYNGEERAKGNILERFSAQQFPDLHSELNLSSLELGDSALYFCASSVEASGRADFTDTQYFGPGTRLTVL.

This clonotype was counted ten times or more. The V call is TRBV9, the J call TRBJ2-5; D gene uncertain. The CDR3 extends over 15 amino acids. Germline V CDR1 and CDR2: SGDLS, YYNGEE. Trimming took 3 bases from V and 6 from J, leaving 18 bases between them. For the CDR3, the DNA is TGTGCCAGCAGCGCCGAACTTGGACCCGGGCAGACCCAGTACTTC. Residues: CASSAELGPGQTQYF.

This clonotype was seen at least ten times. The J gene is TRBJ2-7, the V gene TRBV9; D is unresolved. V dropped 0 bases and J dropped 0 bases, with 13 bases sitting between them. The germline gives CDR1 SGDLS, CDR2 YYNGEE. The CDR3 sequence is 16 residues long. The CDR3 spells CASSVGLGASSYEQYF. The CDR3 DNA reads TGTGCCAGCAGCGTAGGATTGGGCGCCAGCTCCTACGAGCAGTACTTC.